The 9 T cell receptor beta chains reported below all come from one sample, sequenced in a study of blood T cell repertoires in COVID-19. Assay: immunoSEQ multiplex PCR; the TCRdb copy retains only in-frame clones and omits some. The data contain roughly 380,000 clones, 87% of them singletons. Sequenced sample: PBMCs or T cells enriched from blood (not recorded which). The receptors come from a man aged 25-45 years who had recovered from COVID-19.

The rearrangement uses TRBV30 and TRBJ1-1, with D hard to call. This CDR3 region has 12 residues. V dropped 7 bases and J dropped 6 bases, with 15 bases sitting between them. Germline-derived CDR1 and CDR2 are GTSNPN and SVGIG (reference sequence). CDR3 amino acids: CAFRYDQPEAFF. The CDR3 region has the DNA TGTGCCTTCAGGTACGATCAACCTGAAGCTTTCTTT.

This clone appeared a single time. The genes are TRBV7-2 and TRBJ1-2; the D gene is possibly TRBD1 (5 bases). Germline V gives CDR1 SGHTA, CDR2 FQGNSA. The CDR3 loop spans 16 amino acids. Deletions cut 1 base from V and 1 base from J, with 13 bases between. CDR3 bases: TGTGCCAGCAGCTTAGATGGGGGGGGTAGTAACTATGGCTACACCTTC. The encoded protein is CASSLDGGGSNYGYTF. The entire variable domain, with the rest obtained from reference TRBV7-2 and TRBJ1-2, is as follows: GAGVSQSPSNKVTEKGKDVELRCDPISGHTALYWYRQSLGQGLEFLIYFQGNSAPDKSGLPSDRFSAERTGGSVSTLTIQRTQQEDSAVYLCASSLDGGGSNYGYTFGSGTRLTVV.

The rearrangement joins TRBV24-1 to TRBJ2-3; TRBD2 agrees at 9 bases. Trimming at V came to 4 bases and at J to 1 base, leaving 8 bases not matched to a gene. This CDR3 has 17 amino acids. Germline-derived CDR1 and CDR2 are KGHDR and SFDVKD. The CDR3 nucleotides are TGTGCCACCAGTGACCCAAGAGTAGCGGGGGGCACAGATACGCAGTATTTT. It encodes CATSDPRVAGGTDTQYF.

The genes are TRBV7-8 and TRBJ2-1, with a tentative D call TRBD2 (5 bases). This CDR3 is built from 13 residues. The germline gives CDR1 SGHVS, CDR2 FQNEAQ. Trimming took 5 bases from V and 13 from J, leaving 18 bases between them. This chain's CDR3 is CASSPSRLEEQFF. As DNA, the CDR3 is TGTGCCAGCAGCCCTAGCCGCTTGGAAGAACAGTTCTTC. The whole variable domain, filled in from reference TRBV7-8 and TRBJ2-1, reads GAGVSQSPRYKVAKRGQDVALRCDPISGHVSLFWYQQALGQGPEFLTYFQNEAQLDKSGLPSDRFFAERPEGSVSTLKIQRTQQEDSAVYLCASSPSRLEEQFFGPGTRLTVL.

The chain carries TRBV11-2 and TRBJ2-7; no definite D call. The CDR3 has 14 residues. Germline-derived CDR1 and CDR2 are SGHAT and FQNNGV. Deletions cut 5 bases from V and 3 bases from J, with 14 bases between. The CDR3 DNA reads TGTGCCAGCAGCCCCATGCAGGCCCTCTACGAGCAGTACTTC. Translating gives CASSPMQALYEQYF.

In the case of this clone: The junction differs from germline at one of its ends, possibly a read error. The chain combines TRBV6-5 with TRBJ2-7; 10 positions agree with TRBD2. Germline CDR1 reads MNHEY; CDR2 reads SVGAGI. The CDR3 length is 14 residues. CDR3 amino acids: CASSTGLAAAPPNF. CDR3 nucleotide sequence: TGTGCCAGCAGTACCGGACTAGCGGCCGCACCTCCGAACTTC.

CDR3 loop: CASSFGEAGELFF. As DNA, the CDR3 is TGTGCCAGCAGCTTCGGGGAGGCCGGGGAGCTGTTTTTT. The chain is built from TRBV13 and TRBJ2-2; a weak D match, TRBD2 (6 bases). The CDR3 has 13 residues. Trimming left V 3 bases short and J 6 bases short, with 8 bases between. Looked up from germline, CDR1 is PRHDT and CDR2 is FYEKMQ (reference sequence).

This CDR3 is CASSTPLGVGDYGYTF. The CDR3 DNA reads as TGTGCCAGTAGTACGCCCTTGGGAGTCGGGGACTATGGCTACACCTTC. J is TRBJ1-2 and V is TRBV19, with D hard to call. Looked up from germline, CDR1 is LNHDA and CDR2 is SQIVND (reference sequence). There are 16 residues in the CDR3. Trimming shortened V by 4 bases and J by 3 bases, and 18 bases separated the two germline ends.

The gene calls are TRBV30 and TRBJ1-2; D is uncertain. V gave up 3 bases and J gave up 4 bases, with 6 bases separating them. This CDR3 is built from 11 residues. Germline V gene lookup returns CDR1 GTSNPN and CDR2 SVGIG (reference sequence). The CDR3 sequence: CAWRIFYGYTF. The CDR3 nucleotides are TGTGCCTGGAGAATCTTCTATGGCTACACCTTC.